Each of the 14 T cell receptor beta chains below was sequenced from the same sample in a study of blood T cell repertoires in COVID-19. Produced via immunoSEQ multiplex PCR; TCRdb's table is partial and in-frame only. The top ten clones hold 4.6% of a sample with about 63,000 clones, 92% of them seen once. The sequenced material came from peripheral blood. These receptors all stem from a middle-aged man with active COVID-19.

This clone was found once. This rearrangement joins TRBV6-2 or TRBV6-3 to TRBJ2-2; D may be TRBD2 (6 bases). CDR1 and CDR2 (germline): MNHEY, SVGEGT. The CDR3 totals 16 residues. V was pared by 2 bases and J by 0 bases, with 10 bases between. The CDR3 sequence is CASSYAGLANTGELFF. CDR3 in DNA: TGTGCCAGCAGTTACGCGGGACTCGCGAACACCGGGGAGCTGTTTTTT.

The gene calls are TRBV5-1 and TRBJ2-1, with D perhaps TRBD1 (6 bases). Germline V gene data show CDR1 as SGHRS and CDR2 as YFSETQ. With 4 bases removed from V and 1 base from J, the gap between germline ends came to 15 bases. This CDR3 is built from 16 residues. The CDR3 bases are TGCGCCAGCAGCCTTACAGGGCAGTGGTCCTACAATGAGCAGTTCTTC. Translating gives CASSLTGQWSYNEQFF.

The V and J genes are TRBV5-1 and TRBJ2-1; 10 nucleotides match TRBD2. Trimming cost V 2 bases and J 1 base; bases outside gene matches: 6. The CDR3 spans 17 residues. Looked up from germline, CDR1 is SGHRS and CDR2 is YFSETQ. In nucleotides, the CDR3 is TGCGCCAGCAGCTTATCCGGACTAGCGGATTCCTACAATGAGCAGTTCTTC. As protein: CASSLSGLADSYNEQFF.

This clone occurred a few times. The chain joins TRBV7-9 to TRBJ1-1, with 9 bases lining up with TRBD1. CDR1 is SEHNR, CDR2 FQNEAQ, per germline (reference sequence). This CDR3 has 13 residues. The trim removed 5 bases at V and 8 bases at J, leaving 6 bases unmatched. CDR3 coding DNA: TGTGCCAGCAGCCCTCTACAGGGGGCGGAAGCTTTCTTT. It yields the protein CASSPLQGAEAFF.

The rearrangement uses TRBV6-2 or TRBV6-3 and TRBJ2-5, with TRBD2 matching over 11 bases. This CDR3 contains 17 residues. The ends lost 5 bases at V and 4 bases at J; junction bases unmatched: 12. Germline V gives CDR1 MNHEY, CDR2 SVGEGT. CDR3: CASSLLAGGPQGETQYF. The CDR3 DNA sequence: TGTGCCAGCAGTCTTTTAGCGGGAGGGCCTCAGGGAGAGACCCAGTACTTC.

This chain uses TRBV29-1 with TRBJ1-1; D not certain. The CDR3 spans 14 residues. The germline V gene encodes CDR1 SQVTM and CDR2 ANQGSEA. V lost 2 bases and J 1 base, leaving 11 bases between the germline ends. The CDR3 DNA sequence: TGCAGCGTTGAAAGCAGACTGTGGAACACTGAAGCTTTCTTT. Translated, it gives CSVESRLWNTEAFF.

The chain links TRBV6-6 to TRBJ2-3; TRBD2 aligns across 10 bases. CDR1 MNHNY and CDR2 SVGAGI come from the germline V gene (reference sequence). The CDR3 is 17 residues long. With 6 bases clipped from V and 6 bases from J, the junction kept 15 bases outside the gene matches. The CDR3 region is CASSRRYLAGGSDTQYF. CDR3 DNA: TGTGCCAGCAGCCGACGTTATTTAGCGGGGGGCTCTGATACGCAGTATTTT.

The chain couples TRBV2 to TRBJ1-4; 10 bases are shared with TRBD1. The CDR3 totals 17 residues. After removal of 6 bases from V and 7 bases from J, the junction contained 14 bases not matched to a gene. The V gene's germline CDR1 is SNHLY and CDR2 FYNNEI. CDR3 nucleotides: TGTGCCAGCAGCCCGGACAGGGGGTTCTCGATTGGTGAAAAACTGTTTTTT. Protein product: CASSPDRGFSIGEKLFF. The entire variable domain, with the rest obtained from reference TRBV2 and TRBJ1-4, is as follows: EPEVTQTPSHQVTQMGQEVILRCVPISNHLYFYWYRQILGQKVEFLVSFYNNEISEKSEIFDDQFSVERPDGSNFTLKIRSTKLEDSAMYFCASSPDRGFSIGEKLFFGSGTQLSVL.

The J gene is TRBJ1-5, the V gene TRBV27; 10 positions match TRBD1. Germline assignment: CDR1 MNHEY and CDR2 SMNVEV (reference sequence). CDR3 length: 16 residues. V dropped 5 bases and J dropped 6; count of bases not matched to a gene: 10. The CDR3 loop is CASSPKTGGRPQPQHF. CDR3 bases: TGTGCCAGCAGTCCAAAGACAGGGGGCCGCCCTCAGCCCCAGCATTTT.

This chain connects TRBV5-1 to TRBJ2-7; 10 bases agree with TRBD1. Germline V gene lookup returns CDR1 SGHRS and CDR2 YFSETQ. V shed 4 bases, J shed 4 bases, and the junction held 5 bases outside the gene matches. The CDR3 contains 14 residues. The CDR3 sequence: CASSPGQGNYEQYF. CDR3 sequence (DNA): TGCGCCAGCAGCCCGGGACAGGGGAATTACGAGCAGTACTTC.

The V and J genes are TRBV5-1 and TRBJ1-3; D is possibly TRBD1 (5 bases). The V gene lost 1 base and the J gene lost 2 bases, with 13 bases spanning the gap. CDR1 SGHRS and CDR2 YFSETQ come from the germline V gene. This CDR3 has 16 amino acids. The CDR3, as DNA: TGCGCCAGCAGCTTGACTGGGGGAGGCCCTGGAAACACCATATATTTT. It encodes CASSLTGGGPGNTIYF.

The genes are TRBV10-3 and TRBJ2-1; TRBD2 matches 9 bases. CDR3 length: 14 amino acids. Germline lookup yields CDR1 ENHRY and CDR2 SYGVKD. The V gene end was trimmed by 11 bases and the J gene end by 4 bases; junction bases not matched to a gene: 9. CDR3 coding DNA: TGTGCCCCCCGGGGCGGGGGGGGATACAATGAGCAGTTCTTC. Residues: CAPRGGGGYNEQFF.

Only a few counts were recorded for this clone. At one boundary the junction diverges from the germline segment, which might be a read error. The chain carries TRBV7-9 and TRBJ1-1; D is unresolved. Germline values: CDR1 SEHNR, CDR2 FQNEAQ (reference sequence). This CDR3 comprises 13 residues. The CDR3 DNA follows: TGTGCCAGCAGCTTAGCCCCCAGAGAAGAGGTAGTCTTT. It yields the protein CASSLAPREEVVF.

The chain links TRBV5-1 to TRBJ2-1; 7 bases agree with TRBD2. The CDR3 is 16 amino acids. Germline loops: CDR1 SGHRS, CDR2 YFSETQ. Trimming at V came to 3 bases and at J to 4 bases, leaving 10 bases not matched to a gene. CDR3 DNA sequence: TGCGCCAGCAGCTCCTTCAGCGGGGAGCAGTACAATGAGCAGTTCTTC. Protein product: CASSSFSGEQYNEQFF. The variable domain in full, completed from reference TRBV5-1 and TRBJ2-1, reads KAGVTQTPRYLIKTRGQQVTLSCSPISGHRSVSWYQQTPGQGLQFLFEYFSETQRNKGNFPGRFSGRQFSNSRSEMNVSTLELGDSALYLCASSSFSGEQYNEQFFGPGTRLTVL.